Below are 28 T cell receptor beta chains sequenced from a single sample in a study of OX40 agonist ivuxolimab in advanced cancers. TCRdb's table, derived via immunoSEQ multiplex PCR, lists solely in-frame clones and lacks some. The sample has around 100,000 clones, approximately 90% seen once. The sample in question was CD4+ or CD8+ T cells sorted from blood, obtained in a trial of the OX40 agonist ivuxolimab. Receptors were obtained from an adult with an advanced solid tumor such as melanoma, head and neck, liver or kidney cancer.

The chain links TRBV6-6 to TRBJ1-3; D is perhaps TRBD1 (6 bases). The CDR3 sequence is 16 residues long. Germline CDR1 reads MNHNY; CDR2 reads SVGAGI (reference sequence). V was shortened by 6 bases and J by 0 bases, with 15 bases between the two germline ends. This chain's CDR3 is CASRAGGGSSGNTIYF. The CDR3 DNA is TGTGCCAGCAGGGCTGGGGGGGGCAGCTCTGGAAACACCATATATTTT.

The chain uses TRBV4-2 and TRBJ2-3; TRBD2 matches 10 bases. The germline gives CDR1 LGHNA, CDR2 YNFKEQ. J lost 4 bases, V lost 5 bases, and 6 bases had no gene match. This CDR3 region has 15 residues. Here the CDR3 DNA reads TGTGCCAGCAGCAGAACAGCGGGGGGGGCAGATACGCAGTATTTT. Residues: CASSRTAGGADTQYF.

This clone was detected only once. The chain recombines TRBV9 with TRBJ1-5; tentatively, D is TRBD1 (5 bases). The CDR3 loop spans 15 amino acids. V shed 0 bases and J shed 1 base, with 8 bases lying between them. CDR1 and CDR2 (germline): SGDLS, YYNGEE. The CDR3 sequence is CASSVGPGSNQPQHF. In DNA, the CDR3 is TGTGCCAGCAGCGTAGGGCCAGGGAGCAATCAGCCCCAGCATTTT.

V gene TRBV19 combines with J gene TRBJ1-1, with D unresolved. The CDR3 is 14 residues long. Looked up from germline, CDR1 is LNHDA and CDR2 is SQIVND (reference sequence). The ends were cut back, 7 bases at V and 4 bases at J, with 16 bases in the middle. CDR3 DNA: TGTGCCAGTACCCCGATGCGGGGAGGCACTGAAGCTTTCTTT. This sequence encodes CASTPMRGGTEAFF.

The chain uses TRBV9 and TRBJ2-1; D is possibly TRBD1 or TRBD2 (6 bases each). The CDR3 contains 15 residues. Germline V gene data show CDR1 as SGDLS and CDR2 as YYNGEE. Trimming left V 3 bases short and J 0 bases short, with 10 bases between. This chain's CDR3 is CASSEGGLSYNEQFF. The CDR3 DNA is TGTGCCAGCAGCGAGGGGGGACTCTCCTACAATGAGCAGTTCTTC.

The chain joins TRBV10-1 to TRBJ2-3; either TRBD1 or TRBD2 may fit D (5 bases each). CDR3 size: 16 residues. Germline V gene lookup returns CDR1 WNHNN and CDR2 SYGVQD (reference sequence). The V end lost 0 bases, the J end lost 5 bases, and 15 bases lay between the germline ends. CDR3 sequence reads: CASSESEGRGKDTQYF. As DNA, the CDR3 is TGCGCCAGCAGTGAGTCAGAGGGGCGAGGGAAAGATACGCAGTATTTT.

The chain has TRBV5-1 and TRBJ2-2; a weak D match, TRBD1 (6 bases). This CDR3 region has 16 residues. Germline V lookup: CDR1 SGHRS, CDR2 YFSETQ. The ends were cut back, 2 bases at V and 0 bases at J, with 11 bases in the middle. In DNA, the CDR3 is TGCGCCAGCAGCTTCCGGGACACCCCGAACACCGGGGAGCTGTTTTTT. Protein sequence: CASSFRDTPNTGELFF.

The rearrangement joins TRBV2 to TRBJ1-5; D might be TRBD1 (5 bases). Germline V lookup: CDR1 SNHLY, CDR2 FYNNEI. V was clipped by 2 bases and J by 7 bases, with 18 bases between them. The CDR3 extends over 16 amino acids. CDR3 bases: TGTGCCAGCAGTGAATGGGGGGGGTCAGAGGAGCAGCCCCAGCATTTT. This encodes CASSEWGGSEEQPQHF.

This chain connects TRBV5-6 to TRBJ2-1; no clear D gene. Trimming removed 0 bases from V and 7 bases from J, with 8 bases in between. CDR3 size: 13 residues. Germline V CDR1 and CDR2: SGHDT, YYEEEE. CDR3 DNA sequence: TGTGCCAGCAGCTTGGCCGGACCTAATGAGCAGTTCTTC. Its translation is CASSLAGPNEQFF.

The chain carries TRBV30 and TRBJ2-4; D call uncertain. The V end was cut by 1 base, the J end by 6 bases, with 13 bases between. The germline gives CDR1 GTSNPN, CDR2 SVGIG (reference sequence). CDR3 length equals 14 residues. The CDR3 DNA sequence: TGTGCCTGGAGTGAAGACGTATTGGTAAACATTCAGTACTTC. This encodes CAWSEDVLVNIQYF.

The rearrangement links TRBV9 to TRBJ2-2, with 9 nucleotides matching TRBD2. CDR3 length: 16 residues. Looked up from germline, CDR1 is SGDLS and CDR2 is YYNGEE. V lost 1 base to trimming and J lost 6 bases; unmatched junction nucleotides: 7. The DNA for the CDR3 is TGTGCCAGCAGCGTATTAGCGGGGGCGTGGGCCGGGGAGCTGTTTTTT. This gives the protein CASSVLAGAWAGELFF.

The gene calls are TRBV30 and TRBJ1-3, with 9 bases lining up with TRBD1. This CDR3 spans 13 amino acids. Germline values: CDR1 GTSNPN, CDR2 SVGIG (reference sequence). V shed 3 bases and J 10 bases; nucleotides not matched to a gene: 7. CDR3: CAWRGQGIRTIYF. Here the CDR3 DNA reads TGTGCCTGGAGGGGACAGGGAATCAGGACCATATATTTT.

The V and J genes are TRBV18 and TRBJ1-6, with a tentative D call TRBD1 (5 bases). Germline assignment: CDR1 KGHSH and CDR2 LQKENI. The CDR3 loop spans 15 amino acids. The CDR3 region is CYTGQSSSYNSPLHF. The CDR3, as DNA: TGTTACACAGGACAATCGAGCTCCTATAATTCACCCCTCCACTTT.

This chain connects TRBV10-3 to TRBJ2-3, with D tentatively TRBD2 (6 bases). Trimming pared 0 bases from V and 0 bases from J, leaving 13 bases between. In germline, CDR1 is ENHRY, CDR2 SYGVKD. This CDR3 region has 17 residues. The CDR3 DNA reads as TGTGCCATCAGTGAGTCTGTGGGGGGACCTAGCACAGATACGCAGTATTTT. Its translation is CAISESVGGPSTDTQYF.

CDR3 region: CASRTPGGRGQPQHF. In DNA, the CDR3 is TGTGCCAGCAGAACCCCGGGGGGGCGCGGGCAGCCCCAGCATTTT. The rearrangement joins TRBV28 to TRBJ1-5; D may be TRBD1 (6 bases). From germline, CDR1 is MDHEN and CDR2 SYDVKM. The germline V and J ends were trimmed by 6 bases and 7 bases, with 19 bases remaining between them. CDR3 length: 15 residues.

There are a few counts of this clone. The rearrangement links TRBV7-2 to TRBJ1-5, with a weak D call TRBD1 (5 bases). V lost 2 bases, J lost 8 bases, and 10 bases lay in between. The CDR3 totals 13 residues. Germline lookup yields CDR1 SGHTA and CDR2 FQGNSA. The DNA of the CDR3 is TGTGCCAGCAGCTTAAATTTAGGGGAGCCCCAGCATTTT. Translation: CASSLNLGEPQHF.

The chain has TRBV5-4 and TRBJ2-7; 11 bases are shared with TRBD2. Germline lookup yields CDR1 SGHNT and CDR2 YYREEE (reference sequence). CDR3 length: 16 residues. J lost 3 bases, V lost 4 bases, and 9 bases had no gene match. This CDR3 reads CASSPELLAGGYEQYF. In DNA, the CDR3 is TGTGCCAGCAGCCCTGAGCTGCTAGCGGGGGGCTACGAGCAGTACTTC.

This clone was seen a few times. J is TRBJ1-2 and V is TRBV7-9; unclear D gene. The germline CDR1 and CDR2 sequences are SEHNR and FQNEAQ (reference sequence). The CDR3 runs to 14 residues. V lost 4 bases and J lost 2, with 11 bases in between. As DNA, the CDR3 is TGTGCCAGCAGCTCCCCGGGCGGGAACTATGGCTACACCTTC. It translates to CASSSPGGNYGYTF.

This rearrangement joins TRBV23-1 to TRBJ2-7; 14 bases line up with TRBD2. TRBV23-1 is an ORF for which the function is uncertain. The CDR3 consists of 17 residues. Trimming cost V 0 bases and J 12 bases; bases outside gene matches: 13. Here the CDR3 reads CASSQSRSGTSGSPTYF. CDR3 in DNA: TGCGCCAGCAGTCAATCCCGATCCGGGACTAGCGGGAGTCCTACGTACTTC.

V is TRBV6-6 and J is TRBJ2-1; the D gene could be TRBD1 or TRBD2 (7 bases each). Germline values: CDR1 MNHNY, CDR2 SVGAGI (reference sequence). The CDR3 is 13 amino acids. Trimming removed 4 bases from V and 9 bases from J, with 13 bases in between. The CDR3 DNA is TGTGCCAGCAGTTTCCAGGGGGGGAGTGAGCAGTTCTTC. It encodes CASSFQGGSEQFF.

V gene TRBV6-4 combines with J gene TRBJ2-7, with 12 positions matching TRBD1. The V segment lost 3 bases and the J segment 8 bases; nucleotides outside the gene matches: 8. The germline V gene has CDR1 MRHNA and CDR2 SNTAGT. This CDR3 region has 15 residues. CDR3 sequence (DNA): TGTGCCAGCAGTGAGGGGACAGGGGGCGGAGACAAGCAGTACTTC. Its protein product is CASSEGTGGGDKQYF.

The chain has TRBV19 and TRBJ1-6, with a possible D match to TRBD1 (6 bases). This CDR3 spans 17 amino acids. Germline-derived CDR1 and CDR2 are LNHDA and SQIVND (reference sequence). V lost 3 bases and J lost 9, with 21 bases in between. The CDR3 loop is CASSITGSQGFGSPLHF. The CDR3 DNA sequence: TGTGCCAGTAGTATTACAGGGAGCCAGGGGTTCGGTTCACCCCTCCACTTT.

The V gene is TRBV5-1, the J gene TRBJ2-3, with a possible D match to TRBD2 (7 bases). Germline CDR1 reads SGHRS; CDR2 reads YFSETQ. The CDR3 has 17 residues. V was pared by 4 bases and J by 1 base, with 19 bases between. The CDR3 coding sequence is TGCGCCAGCAGCGCGCTAGGGGGGGTCCCCGGCACAGATACGCAGTATTTT. As protein: CASSALGGVPGTDTQYF.

The V and J genes are TRBV20-1 and TRBJ2-1; the D is unclear. The V end was cut by 7 bases, the J end by 9 bases, with 13 bases between. The CDR3 extends over 11 amino acids. Germline V CDR1 and CDR2: DFQATT, SNEGSKA (reference sequence). The CDR3 reads CSGQSPSEQFF. In DNA, the CDR3 is TGCAGTGGTCAGTCCCCTAGTGAGCAGTTCTTC.

V and J are TRBV5-1 and TRBJ2-2; no reliable D call. CDR3 size: 14 residues. V gave up 5 bases and J gave up 0 bases, with 8 bases separating them. CDR1 SGHRS and CDR2 YFSETQ come from the germline V gene. The CDR3 loop is CASSSQTNTGELFF. The CDR3 DNA reads TGCGCCAGCAGTTCACAGACGAACACCGGGGAGCTGTTTTTT.

The rearrangement links TRBV6-1 to TRBJ2-3; 12 bases are shared with TRBD1. In germline, CDR1 is MNHNS, CDR2 SASEGT. With 6 bases clipped from V and 6 bases from J, the junction kept 1 base outside the gene matches. The CDR3 is made up of 13 amino acids. CDR3 sequence (DNA): TGTGCCAGCAGGGGGACAGGGGGCGATACGCAGTATTTT. It yields the protein CASRGTGGDTQYF.

The chain has TRBV19 and TRBJ2-2; 8 positions agree with TRBD2. The CDR3 runs to 14 residues. V was pared by 7 bases and J by 3 bases, with 4 bases of the junction left unmatched. Germline V gives CDR1 LNHDA, CDR2 SQIVND (reference sequence). The CDR3 DNA reads TGTGCCAGTAATCAAGCGGGGGACACCGGGGAGCTGTTTTTT. Translated: CASNQAGDTGELFF.

The chain is built from TRBV9 and TRBJ2-7, with D maybe TRBD2 (7 bases). Trimming took 3 bases from V and 5 from J, leaving 21 bases between them. The germline CDR1 and CDR2 sequences are SGDLS and YYNGEE. The CDR3 runs to 16 residues. The CDR3 region is CASSASGRGANHEQYF. The CDR3 DNA reads as TGTGCCAGCAGCGCCTCTGGGAGGGGGGCGAACCACGAGCAGTACTTC.